What follows is one T cell receptor beta chain and its context. The CDR3 has 16 amino acids. Trimming left V 4 bases short and J 0 bases short, with 16 bases between. Germline V gene data show CDR1 as SGHKS and CDR2 as YYEKEE (reference sequence). This sample stems from a study of control samples from healthy donors and cancer patients. The table came from immunoSEQ multiplex PCR; TCRdb's copy has only in-frame clones and leaves some out. The sample consists of some 120,000 clones, approximately 90% of them appearing once. This receptor was obtained from a man aged 18 to 35 in good health. Sample: blood. V and J are TRBV5-5 and TRBJ1-2; D is unresolved. As DNA, the CDR3 is TGTGCCAGCAGCAAGGTTAGCCCGCTCACTAACTATGGCTACACCTTC. Protein: CASSKVSPLTNYGYTF.